This T cell receptor (beta chain) was sequenced for a study of long-term antiretroviral therapy in people with HIV. In germline, CDR1 is MNHEY, CDR2 SMNVEV (reference sequence). V gave up 6 bases and J gave up 6 bases; unmatched junction bases: 2. The CDR3 covers 12 residues. The libraries were made with immunoSEQ v3.0 at survey level. Using immunoSEQ multiplex PCR, the repertoire was profiled, and TCRdb retains in-frame clones only, with some absent. The sample holds under 25,000 clones, approximately 86% seen once. The cryopreserved samples used held roughly 0.9-11 million PBMC prior to extraction of DNA.

The clonotype originates from a man aged 35 to 55 with HIV. Sequences were derived from unsorted PBMCs, sampled 0.5 years after starting antiretroviral therapy. The gene calls are TRBV27 and TRBJ1-2; TRBD1 aligns across 9 bases. CDR3: CASRTGGDGYTF. The DNA of the CDR3 is TGTGCCAGCAGGACAGGGGGGGATGGCTACACCTTC.